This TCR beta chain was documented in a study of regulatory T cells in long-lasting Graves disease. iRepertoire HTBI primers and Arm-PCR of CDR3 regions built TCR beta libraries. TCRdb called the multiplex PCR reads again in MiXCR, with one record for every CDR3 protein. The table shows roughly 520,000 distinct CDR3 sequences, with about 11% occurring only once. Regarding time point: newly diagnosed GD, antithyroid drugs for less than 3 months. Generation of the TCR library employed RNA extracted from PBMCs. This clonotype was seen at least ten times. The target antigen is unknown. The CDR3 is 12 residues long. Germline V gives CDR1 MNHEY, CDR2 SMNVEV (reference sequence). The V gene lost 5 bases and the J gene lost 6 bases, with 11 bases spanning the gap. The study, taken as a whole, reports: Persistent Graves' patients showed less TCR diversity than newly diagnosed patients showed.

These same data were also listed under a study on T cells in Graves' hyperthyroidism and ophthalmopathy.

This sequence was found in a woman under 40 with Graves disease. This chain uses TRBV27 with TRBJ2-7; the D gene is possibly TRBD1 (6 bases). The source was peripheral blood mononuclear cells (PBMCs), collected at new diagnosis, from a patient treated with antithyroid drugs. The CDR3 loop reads CASSPLGGEQYF. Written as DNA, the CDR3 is TGTGCCAGCAGTCCCTTAGGGGGCGAGCAGTACTTC.